Listed here is a single T cell receptor beta chain. No antigen is known for it. The table came from immunoSEQ multiplex PCR; TCRdb's copy has only in-frame clones and leaves some out. Of about 510,000 clones listed, roughly 85% were seen once; the top ten hold approximately 13%. This sample was taken from a study of shared clonotypes between healthy human individuals. Study-wide results and caveats: The study sampled only blood, and tissue repertoires likely differ.

Sequenced input: PBMCs. The source of this sequence is a woman in her 40s in good health. Some clones in this sample may be carry-over from other donors' samples.

The CDR3 coding sequence is TGTGCCAGCAGTCCGACAGGGTGGAGGACAGATACGCAGTATTTT. Its translation: CASSPTGWRTDTQYF. The chain employs TRBV2 and TRBJ2-3; 7 bases are shared with TRBD1. CDR3 length: 15 amino acids. V lost 5 bases, J lost 3 bases, and 8 bases stayed unmatched. The germline V gene encodes CDR1 SNHLY and CDR2 FYNNEI.